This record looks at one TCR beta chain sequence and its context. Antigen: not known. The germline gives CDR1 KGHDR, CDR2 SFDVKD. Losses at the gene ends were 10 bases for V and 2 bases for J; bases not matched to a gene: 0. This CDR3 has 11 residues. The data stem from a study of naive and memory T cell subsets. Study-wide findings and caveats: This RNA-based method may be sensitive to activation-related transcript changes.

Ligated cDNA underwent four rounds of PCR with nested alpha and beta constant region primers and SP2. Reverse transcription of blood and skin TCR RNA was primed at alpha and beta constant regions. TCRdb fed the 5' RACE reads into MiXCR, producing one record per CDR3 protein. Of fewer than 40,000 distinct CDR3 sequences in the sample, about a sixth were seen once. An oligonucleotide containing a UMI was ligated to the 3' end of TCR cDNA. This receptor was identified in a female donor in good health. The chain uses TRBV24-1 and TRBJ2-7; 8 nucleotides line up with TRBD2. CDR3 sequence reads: CATSGAYEQYF. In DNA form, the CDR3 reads TGTGCCACTAGCGGGGCCTACGAGCAGTACTTC.